The source of this T cell receptor beta chain is a study of Graves' ophthalmopathy and Graves' hyperthyroidism. Whole-study context: Peripheral blood was collected at initial diagnosis, before any treatment. Study outcomes and limitations: Ophthalmopathy progression prediction by the model yielded a sensitivity of roughly 67% and a specificity of 72.22%.

The V end was cut by 7 bases, the J end by 7 bases, with 17 bases between. The CDR3 covers 15 residues. Germline V gene lookup returns CDR1 LNHDA and CDR2 SQIVND (reference sequence). To note about this clonotype: Its antigen is unidentified.

Serum thyroxine and TRAb, along with clinical symptoms, thyroid ultrasound and orbital computed tomography, were what diagnosis relied on. Fresh peripheral blood (more than 9 ml) yielded the PBMCs. Amplification of the TCR beta CDR3 regions used RNA transcripts (as template). RT-PCR with HTBI primers came first, then second-round multiplex PCR. TCRdb redid the calling of the multiplex PCR reads with MiXCR, one entry per CDR3 protein. The sample holds almost 750,000 distinct CDR3 sequences, approximately 40% seen once. The J gene is TRBJ1-6, the V gene TRBV19; no definite D call. The source of this sequence is an adult man with Graves' ophthalmopathy. The sample taken for sequencing was peripheral blood. The CDR3 nucleotides are TGTGCCAGTAACCAGGTCGGGAGCGCAAATTCACCCCTCCACTTT. The encoded protein is CASNQVGSANSPLHF.